This T cell receptor beta chain was sequenced for a study of Graves' ophthalmopathy and Graves' hyperthyroidism. Study-level results: Both an approximately 71% sensitivity and a 72.22% specificity characterized the model's predictions of ophthalmopathy progression.

This clonotype was seen ten or more times. As yet, its antigen is unknown. The V end lost 6 bases, the J end lost 7 bases, and 19 bases lay between the germline ends. The CDR3 is made up of 14 amino acids. Germline CDR1 reads SGHRS; CDR2 reads YFSETQ. Aged 18 to 65, hyperthyroidism patients had been newly diagnosed, with under 2 months' duration. RNA transcripts yielded amplified TCR beta CDR3 regions. HTBI-primed first-round RT-PCR preceded second-round multiplex PCR. TCRdb fed the multiplex PCR reads into MiXCR, producing one record per CDR3 protein. The data contain approximately 540,000 distinct CDR3 sequences, under 45% of them seen just once; the ten biggest clones take up about 4.6%.

Sequenced input: peripheral blood or thyroid tissue (not recorded which). V usage is TRBV5-1 and J usage is TRBJ1-1, with unresolved D. The receptor's source is an adult man with Graves' hyperthyroidism. CDR3 sequence: CASKIVVTSGEAFF. DNA of the CDR3: TGCGCCAGCAAGATAGTAGTCACCTCGGGTGAAGCTTTCTTT.